Listed here is a single T cell receptor beta chain. The antigen this receptor binds is unknown. One base away there is no much larger clone; base qualities are not given. This sample was included in a study of T cell responses to AZD1222 COVID-19 vaccine (dated by TCRdb to about 2021). About the investigation overall: AZD1222 recipients whose second dose came at about 4 weeks and those whose second dose came at about 12 weeks were combined into one group, since spike-specific TCR depth and breadth did not differ between the two schedules. A total of about 240 trial participants underwent TCR sequencing, of whom nearly 210 received two doses of AZD1222 and approximately 25 received two doses of the MenACWY control vaccine. Enrollment into the trials was organized by age into subgroups of 18-55, 56-69 and 70-plus years, and those subgroups contained around 150, 28 and 57 TCR-sequenced participants, respectively.

The germline V gene supplies CDR1 SGDLS and CDR2 YYNGEE. The CDR3 numbers 15 residues from cysteine through phenylalanine. Left in the record is the CDR3 DNA by itself, 45 bases read in frame from the first base. The trim is 6 bases for V and 5 bases for J, with a gap of 21 bases between the germline ends. The time point label, read with the paper, signifies: baseline before first vaccination. The vaccinee samples were drawn from two UK trials, COV001 and COV002, one of which was a single-blind randomized controlled phase 2/3 trial testing AZD1222 (ChAdOx1 nCoV-19) in healthy adults. For TCRbeta chain sequencing, PBMC samples were collected from trial participants at day 0 and at day 28 after the second dose. The CDR3 regions of human TCRbeta chains were subjected to immunosequencing. In the authors' own workflow: TCRs in the repertoires were compared against a reference library of SARS-CoV-2-specific TCRs that had been generated with the MIRA antigen-specificity platform. Breadth was defined as the fraction of unique TCRs that were SARS-CoV-2-associated, and depth was defined as the fraction of total T cells that were SARS-CoV-2-associated. Using the MIRA data, each spike-specific TCR was assigned both to the spike region to which the TCR was reactive and to a CD4 or CD8 class. Log10-transformed breadth and depth values were compared by one-way ANOVA with Sidak's multiple comparisons tests. This is the immuneACCESS table as TCRdb keeps it, with only in-frame sequences that have V and J called. A part of the clones is gone; compared with another copy, unresolved V genes explain less than half, and the rest is unexplained. V and J calls and clone size are those listed in that table; D and trimming were worked out from the DNA. The sample data list about 73,000 clones, and about 91% of these were observed just once. The top ten constitute about 20% of the sample.

The investigation overall reported the following: Reportedly, close to half of the unique spike-specific TCRs recognized epitopes lying outside the regions that are mutated in the B.1.351 and B.1.1.7 variants. Conclusions about previously exposed vaccinees are limited, since just five or six AZD1222 recipients were seropositive for SARS-CoV-2 at baseline. After two AZD1222 doses, spike-specific TCR breadth and depth were significantly higher than at day 0 and than in MenACWY recipients. Participants were mostly white British and included more females than males, and it was suggested by the authors that clonal diversity may have been underestimated. Because no day 14 peak-response samples were available, repertoires were characterized only after the peak T cell response. The vaccine-associated CD4 TCRs covered the entire spike protein, and the dominant responses fell in regions 160-218 and 743-854. In the small 56-69-year group, the increase in depth fell short of significance, most likely because of low power.

This chain joins TRBV9 to TRBJ2-7, and TRBD2 may be the D gene, going by 6 matching bases. The receptor was isolated from an adult in good health. Source: peripheral blood, taken on day 0 of AZD1222 vaccination. DNA sequence: TGTGCCAGCACCACGGAGGGTTGGATGATCAACGAGCAGTACTTC. Its protein reads: CASTTEGWMINEQYF. The full variable domain, completed from the reference TRBV9 and TRBJ2-7 proteins outside the CDR3, reads DSGVTQTPKHLITATGQRVTLRCSPRSGDLSVYWYQQSLDQGLQFLIQYYNGEERAKGNILERFSAQQFPDLHSELNLSSLELGDSALYFCASTTEGWMINEQYFGPGTRLTVT.